Reported below is one T cell receptor beta chain. The antigen is undetermined. This record comes from a study of OX40 agonist ivuxolimab in advanced cancers. Study information: An agonistic anti-OX40 (CD134) antibody, ivuxolimab, was used to treat the patients. Two cutaneous melanoma patients and one hepatocellular carcinoma patient, three in all, had partial responses. Study outcomes and limitations: Compared with others, partial responders at 0.1-3.0 mg/kg displayed clonal expansion among the lowest.

Sequencing used immunoSEQ multiplex PCR; TCRdb keeps in-frame clones, though not all of them. Counted here are approximately 70,000 clones, approximately 90% occurring once; the ten biggest clones make up approximately 0.55%. CDR1 is SGHNT, CDR2 YYREEE, per germline (reference sequence). This CDR3 has 18 residues. Trimming at V came to 4 bases and at J to 4 bases, leaving 17 bases not matched to a gene. This receptor was obtained from an adult with an advanced solid tumor such as melanoma, head and neck, liver or kidney cancer. The sample was CD4+ or CD8+ T cells sorted from blood, taken in a trial of the OX40 agonist ivuxolimab. This chain uses TRBV5-4 with TRBJ2-5, with 9 bases that match TRBD2. CDR3 region: CASSLLEGSGSRGETQYF. CDR3 nucleotide sequence: TGTGCCAGCAGCCTGCTAGAGGGTAGCGGGAGTAGAGGAGAGACCCAGTACTTC.